Presented here are 30 T cell receptor beta chains from one specimen sequenced in a study of blood T cell repertoires in COVID-19. The table came from immunoSEQ multiplex PCR; TCRdb's copy has only in-frame clones and leaves some out. The profile covers more than 90,000 clones, with less than 85% appearing a single time and roughly 2.6% taken by the ten largest. Sequencing was performed on peripheral blood. Source of these receptors: a man aged 45 to 65 with acute or convalescent COVID-19.

The chain has TRBV5-5 and TRBJ2-1; TRBD1 is a possible D gene (7 bases). V shed 0 bases and J shed 4 bases, with 11 bases lying between them. The CDR3 consists of 15 residues. Germline CDR1 reads SGHKS; CDR2 reads YYEKEE (reference sequence). The CDR3 loop reads CASSLEQGGYNEQFF. CDR3 nucleotide sequence: TGTGCCAGCAGCTTGGAGCAGGGGGGATACAATGAGCAGTTCTTC.

The J gene is TRBJ1-2, the V gene TRBV27, with 8 bases lining up with TRBD1. CDR3 length equals 15 residues. Trimming removed 1 base from V and 3 bases from J; junction bases left unmatched: 4. Germline-derived CDR1 and CDR2 are MNHEY and SMNVEV (reference sequence). The CDR3, as DNA: TGTGCCAGCAGTTTATATCCAGGGGGCGACTATGGCTACACCTTC. Translated: CASSLYPGGDYGYTF.

The CDR3 reads CASSLGQSYEQYF. Written as DNA, the CDR3 is TGTGCCAGCAGTTTAGGACAGTCCTACGAGCAGTACTTC. This chain links TRBV27 with TRBJ2-7; D possibly corresponds to TRBD1 (6 bases). Germline loops: CDR1 MNHEY, CDR2 SMNVEV (reference sequence). The CDR3 covers 13 residues. V lost 2 bases, J lost 1 base, and 6 bases lay in between.

About this clone: The same CDR3 can be traced to other DNA sequences in this sample. The chain uses TRBV9 and TRBJ2-3, with TRBD2 matching over 9 bases. The ends lost 0 bases at V and 1 base at J; junction bases unmatched: 3. The CDR3 consists of 16 residues. Germline V lookup: CDR1 SGDLS, CDR2 YYNGEE. The CDR3 DNA follows: TGTGCCAGCAGCGTAGGAGCGGGAGGCGGCACAGATACGCAGTATTTT. Amino acid sequence: CASSVGAGGGTDTQYF.

The chain uses TRBV10-1 and TRBJ2-1; 7 bases align to TRBD2. Germline V gene sequence: CDR1 WNHNN, CDR2 SYGVQD (reference sequence). The CDR3 runs 13 residues. Germline trimming cut 3 bases from V and 8 bases from J; bases unmatched to any gene: 4. The CDR3: CASSDLTSDEQFF. CDR3 bases: TGCGCCAGCAGTGACCTAACTAGCGATGAGCAGTTCTTC.

The rearrangement joins TRBV9 to TRBJ2-7, with TRBD2 identical over 7 bases. The CDR3 is 15 amino acids. V was pared by 0 bases and J by 2 bases, with 5 bases of the junction left unmatched. The germline V gene encodes CDR1 SGDLS and CDR2 YYNGEE. Written as DNA, the CDR3 is TGTGCCAGCAGCGTAGGGGCGGGGGATACCTACGAGCAGTACTTC. Translated: CASSVGAGDTYEQYF. The full variable domain, in which reference TRBV9 and TRBJ2-7 provide the parts outside the CDR3, is DSGVTQTPKHLITATGQRVTLRCSPRSGDLSVYWYQQSLDQGLQFLIQYYNGEERAKGNILERFSAQQFPDLHSELNLSSLELGDSALYFCASSVGAGDTYEQYFGPGTRLTVT.

The chain recombines TRBV6-1 with TRBJ1-3, with TRBD1 as a possible D gene (6 bases). This CDR3 region has 16 residues. V lost 3 bases and J 0 bases, leaving 12 bases between the germline ends. Germline-derived CDR1 and CDR2 are MNHNS and SASEGT. The CDR3 DNA reads TGTGCCAGCAGTGACGCAGGGGCGAACTCTGGAAACACCATATATTTT. Protein: CASSDAGANSGNTIYF.

This clone was observed once. This chain connects TRBV6-6 to TRBJ1-2, with no clear D. V dropped 5 bases and J dropped 4 bases, with 17 bases sitting between them. Looked up from germline, CDR1 is MNHNY and CDR2 is SVGAGI (reference sequence). This CDR3 is built from 15 residues. The CDR3 nucleotides read TGTGCCAGCAGTAAGGCCCTGGGCTCTTCCTATGGCTACACCTTC. Encoded protein: CASSKALGSSYGYTF.

The V gene is TRBV3-1 (or the pseudogene TRBV3-2), the J gene TRBJ1-1; perhaps TRBD1 as D (5 bases). This CDR3 is built from 15 residues. The ends were cut back, 0 bases at V and 4 bases at J, with 12 bases in the middle. In germline, CDR1 is LGHDT, CDR2 YNNKEL (reference sequence). The CDR3, as DNA: TGTGCCAGCAGCCAAGATGGGGCGGGGACCACTGAAGCTTTCTTT. It specifies CASSQDGAGTTEAFF.

A few counts support this clone. This sample also contains other DNA sequences that code for the same CDR3. The rearrangement joins TRBV28 to TRBJ1-2, with 8 nucleotides matching TRBD1. The CDR3 totals 14 residues. Germline values: CDR1 MDHEN, CDR2 SYDVKM. V trimming: 4 bases; J trimming: 3 bases; junction bases outside the gene matches: 4. CDR3 sequence: CASSSGGADYGYTF. DNA of the CDR3: TGTGCCAGCAGTTCAGGGGGCGCGGACTATGGCTACACCTTC.

V is TRBV28 and J is TRBJ1-2, with D tentatively TRBD1 (6 bases). The CDR3 runs 15 residues. The germline V gene encodes CDR1 MDHEN and CDR2 SYDVKM. V dropped 4 bases and J dropped 4 bases, with 16 bases sitting between them. CDR3 bases: TGTGCCAGCAGTTATCCCGGACAGCTCTCCTATGGCTACACCTTC. Protein product: CASSYPGQLSYGYTF.

The chain carries TRBV30 and TRBJ2-2, with D perhaps matching TRBD2 (5 bases). The CDR3 length is 14 residues. V lost 2 bases and J lost 5, with 12 bases in between. Germline-derived CDR1 and CDR2 are GTSNPN and SVGIG (reference sequence). CDR3 loop: CAWSPRRGTGELFF. CDR3 coding DNA: TGTGCCTGGAGTCCACGTAGAGGGACCGGGGAGCTGTTTTTT.

The rearrangement uses TRBV2 and TRBJ1-2; D is possibly TRBD1 (5 bases). Trimming shortened V by 6 bases and J by 6 bases, and 14 bases separated the two germline ends. Germline CDR1 and CDR2: SNHLY and FYNNEI. CDR3 length: 13 amino acids. The CDR3: CASRAQGGNGYTF. The CDR3 DNA is TGTGCCAGCAGAGCTCAGGGTGGTAATGGCTACACCTTC.

The chain carries TRBV2 and TRBJ2-7; perhaps TRBD2 as D (5 bases). The CDR3 extends over 12 amino acids. Germline V gene sequence: CDR1 SNHLY, CDR2 FYNNEI. V was clipped by 4 bases and J by 4 bases, with 8 bases between them. CDR3 sequence: CASSVTRYEQYF. The CDR3 nucleotides read TGTGCCAGCAGTGTTACTAGGTACGAGCAGTACTTC.

The CDR3 sequence is CASSWTSGGTDTQYF. The CDR3 DNA reads as TGTGCCAGCAGCTGGACTAGCGGGGGCACAGATACGCAGTATTTT. V gene TRBV5-4 combines with J gene TRBJ2-3, with 12 bases aligning to TRBD2. Germline lookup yields CDR1 SGHNT and CDR2 YYREEE (reference sequence). The CDR3 covers 15 residues. With V trimmed by 3 bases and J by 1 base, 0 bases remained unmatched.

This clone has only a few counts. The V gene is TRBV18, the J gene TRBJ2-6; D may be TRBD2 (8 bases). Per the germline V gene, CDR1 is KGHSH and CDR2 is LQKENI. Trimming cost V 5 bases and J 0 bases, with 14 bases left between them. The CDR3 has 17 residues. In nucleotides, the CDR3 is TGTGCCAGCTCAAAACAGGGGACTAGCTCTGGGGCCAACGTCCTGACTTTC. Translating gives CASSKQGTSSGANVLTF.

J is TRBJ2-7 and V is TRBV5-1, with 7 bases that match TRBD1. The CDR3 has 14 residues. The germline CDR1 and CDR2 sequences are SGHRS and YFSETQ. V shed 4 bases and J 7 bases; nucleotides not matched to a gene: 11. DNA of the CDR3: TGCGCCAGCAGCAAAACAGGGGATGTTTGGGAGCAGTACTTC. This gives the protein CASSKTGDVWEQYF. The variable domain in full, completed from reference TRBV5-1 and TRBJ2-7, reads KAGVTQTPRYLIKTRGQQVTLSCSPISGHRSVSWYQQTPGQGLQFLFEYFSETQRNKGNFPGRFSGRQFSNSRSEMNVSTLELGDSALYLCASSKTGDVWEQYFGPGTRLTVT.

This sequence joins TRBV5-1 and TRBJ2-1; the match to TRBD1 covers 8 bases. The CDR3 has 15 residues. The junction had 3 bases not matched to a gene; V was cut back by 2 bases and J by 2 bases. The germline V gene encodes CDR1 SGHRS and CDR2 YFSETQ. CDR3 amino acids: CASSFGQGPYNEQFF. Here the CDR3 DNA reads TGCGCCAGCAGCTTTGGACAGGGCCCCTACAATGAGCAGTTCTTC.

The chain is built from TRBV27 and TRBJ1-3; no reliable D call. Germline assignment: CDR1 MNHEY and CDR2 SMNVEV (reference sequence). CDR3 length equals 13 residues. V gave up 2 bases and J gave up 3 bases, with 5 bases separating them. The CDR3 DNA reads as TGTGCCAGCAGTTTAAGCGGTGGAAACACCATATATTTT. Protein: CASSLSGGNTIYF.

The chain carries TRBV24-1 and TRBJ2-1; 10 bases align to TRBD2. The CDR3 is made up of 18 amino acids. Trimming at V came to 3 bases and at J to 0 bases, leaving 7 bases not matched to a gene. The V gene's germline CDR1 is KGHDR and CDR2 SFDVKD. Here the CDR3 reads CATSDPWTSGDSYNEQFF. For the CDR3, the DNA is TGTGCCACCAGTGATCCTTGGACTAGCGGTGACTCCTACAATGAGCAGTTCTTC.

The rearrangement links TRBV10-2 to TRBJ2-5; 8 nucleotides align to TRBD1. Germline V gives CDR1 WSHSY, CDR2 SAAADI. The V and J ends lost 3 bases and 6 bases, in that order; junction bases with no gene match: 9. The CDR3 loop spans 15 amino acids. CDR3 sequence reads: CASSDLQGAGKTQYF. The CDR3 bases are TGCGCCAGCAGTGATCTGCAGGGGGCAGGAAAGACCCAGTACTTC.

This chain links TRBV28 with TRBJ2-1; 11 bases fit TRBD2. In germline, CDR1 is MDHEN, CDR2 SYDVKM. The CDR3 has 14 residues. Losses at the gene ends were 7 bases for V and 7 bases for J; bases not matched to a gene: 6. CDR3 sequence reads: CASNPSGRMNEQFF. The CDR3 DNA reads TGTGCCAGCAACCCTAGCGGGAGGATGAATGAGCAGTTCTTC.

This CDR3 reads CASSSAGQGGYEQYF. The CDR3 bases are TGTGCCAGCAGCTCGGCGGGACAGGGGGGTTACGAGCAGTACTTC. The gene calls are TRBV7-2 and TRBJ2-7; 11 bases map to TRBD1. Germline V gene data show CDR1 as SGHTA and CDR2 as FQGNSA. J lost 4 bases, V lost 4 bases, and 6 bases had no gene match. The length of the CDR3 is 15 residues.

The V call is TRBV28, the J call TRBJ1-2; 8 bases match TRBD1. J lost 8 bases, V lost 6 bases, and 11 bases had no gene match. The CDR3 is 14 residues long. From germline, CDR1 is MDHEN and CDR2 SYDVKM. CDR3 amino acids: CASSLDRALLGYTF. CDR3 nucleotides: TGTGCCAGCAGCCTGGACAGGGCTCTGTTGGGCTACACCTTC.

The chain employs TRBV4-2 and TRBJ1-1; D is unresolved. The V end lost 0 bases, the J end lost 0 bases, and 11 bases lay between the germline ends. CDR3 size: 16 residues. Germline CDR1 and CDR2: LGHNA and YNFKEQ. CDR3 bases: TGTGCCAGCAGCCAAGATGGACGGGGATTGAACACTGAAGCTTTCTTT. Its protein product is CASSQDGRGLNTEAFF.

The V and J genes are TRBV11-2 and TRBJ2-7, with D possibly matching TRBD1 (6 bases). Trimming removed 5 bases from V and 6 bases from J, with 17 bases in between. The CDR3 is 14 amino acids. The V gene's germline CDR1 is SGHAT and CDR2 FQNNGV. The CDR3 DNA reads TGTGCCAGCAGCCAAGTGGCAGGGGCTGGCGAGCAGTACTTC. Residues: CASSQVAGAGEQYF.

This rearrangement joins TRBV2 to TRBJ1-2; D is ambiguous. Looked up from germline, CDR1 is SNHLY and CDR2 is FYNNEI. The CDR3 has 15 amino acids. Trimming left V 4 bases short and J 4 bases short, with 16 bases between. This CDR3 is CASSVGGQMAYGYTF. The CDR3 coding sequence is TGTGCCAGCAGTGTAGGAGGCCAAATGGCCTATGGCTACACCTTC.

The gene calls are TRBV7-2 and TRBJ2-5; D gene unclear. With 4 bases removed from V and 5 bases from J, the gap between germline ends came to 11 bases. CDR3 size: 13 residues. The germline gives CDR1 SGHTA, CDR2 FQGNSA. Here the CDR3 reads CASSWSRRETQYF. The CDR3 nucleotides read TGTGCCAGCAGCTGGTCTAGGCGTGAGACCCAGTACTTC. Drawing the rest from reference TRBV7-2 and TRBJ2-5, the complete variable domain is GAGVSQSPSNKVTEKGKDVELRCDPISGHTALYWYRQSLGQGLEFLIYFQGNSAPDKSGLPSDRFSAERTGGSVSTLTIQRTQQEDSAVYLCASSWSRRETQYFGPGTRLLVL.

This clone was seen once. This chain links TRBV5-4 with TRBJ2-1; TRBD2 agrees at 11 bases. This CDR3 comprises 15 residues. CDR1 is SGHNT, CDR2 YYREEE, per germline (reference sequence). Trimming took 4 bases from V and 4 from J; bases not matched to a gene: 4. This chain's CDR3 is CASSQIAGGYNEQFF. CDR3 bases: TGTGCCAGCAGCCAAATAGCGGGGGGGTACAATGAGCAGTTCTTC.

The genes are TRBV19 and TRBJ1-5; no clear D. Per the germline V gene, CDR1 is LNHDA and CDR2 is SQIVND (reference sequence). This CDR3 has 14 amino acids. The V end lost 8 bases, the J end lost 7 bases, and 18 bases lay between the germline ends. The CDR3 loop is CASHHWGDGQPQHF. The DNA for the CDR3 is TGTGCCAGTCACCATTGGGGAGATGGCCAGCCCCAGCATTTT.